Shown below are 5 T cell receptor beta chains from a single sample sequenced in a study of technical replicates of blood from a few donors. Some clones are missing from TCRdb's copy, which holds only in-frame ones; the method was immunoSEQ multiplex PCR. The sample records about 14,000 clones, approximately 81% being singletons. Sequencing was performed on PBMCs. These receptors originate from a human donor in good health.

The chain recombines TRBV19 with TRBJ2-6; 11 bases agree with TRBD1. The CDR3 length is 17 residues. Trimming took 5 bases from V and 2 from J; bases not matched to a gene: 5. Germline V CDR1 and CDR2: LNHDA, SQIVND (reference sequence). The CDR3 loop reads CASSLRTGGAGANVLTF. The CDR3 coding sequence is TGTGCCAGTAGTCTCCGGACAGGGGGCGCTGGGGCCAACGTCCTGACTTTC.

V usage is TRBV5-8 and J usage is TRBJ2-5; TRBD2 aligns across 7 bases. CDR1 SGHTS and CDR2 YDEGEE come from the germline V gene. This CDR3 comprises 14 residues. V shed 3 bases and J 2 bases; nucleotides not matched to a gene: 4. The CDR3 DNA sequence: TGTGCCAGCAGCTCGGGACTACTGCAAGAGACCCAGTACTTC. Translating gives CASSSGLLQETQYF.

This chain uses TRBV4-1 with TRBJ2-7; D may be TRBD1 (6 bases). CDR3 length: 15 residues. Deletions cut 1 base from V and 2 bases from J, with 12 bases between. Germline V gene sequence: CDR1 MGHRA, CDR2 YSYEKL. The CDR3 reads CASSQGRQAAYEQYF. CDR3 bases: TGCGCCAGCAGCCAAGGTCGACAGGCCGCCTACGAGCAGTACTTC.

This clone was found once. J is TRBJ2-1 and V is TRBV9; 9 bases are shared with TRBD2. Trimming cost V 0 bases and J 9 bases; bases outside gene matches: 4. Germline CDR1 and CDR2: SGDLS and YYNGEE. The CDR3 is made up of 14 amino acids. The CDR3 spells CASSVDSGSGEQFF. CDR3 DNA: TGTGCCAGCAGCGTAGATAGCGGGAGCGGTGAGCAGTTCTTC.

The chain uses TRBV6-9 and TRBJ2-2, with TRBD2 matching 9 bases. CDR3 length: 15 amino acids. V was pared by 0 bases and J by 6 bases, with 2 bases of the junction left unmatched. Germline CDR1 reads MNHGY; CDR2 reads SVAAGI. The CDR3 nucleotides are TGTGCCAGCAGTTATTCGGAGCGGGAGGCCGGGGAGCTGTTTTTT. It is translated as CASSYSEREAGELFF.